This entry lists 11 T cell receptor beta chains sequenced from one sample in a study of blood T cell repertoires in COVID-19. Repertoires were generated with immunoSEQ multiplex PCR, while TCRdb's copy carries only in-frame clones and drops some. This sample carries fewer than 450,000 clones, about 90% of them seen once, and the ten largest clones take around 3.5%. The sample comprised peripheral blood. All receptors derive from a woman aged 18-29 years who had recovered from COVID-19.

Only a few counts were recorded for this clone. The genes are TRBV19 and TRBJ1-2; 7 bases map to TRBD1. The ends lost 6 bases at V and 5 bases at J; junction bases unmatched: 12. CDR3 size: 15 residues. CDR1 LNHDA and CDR2 SQIVND come from the germline V gene (reference sequence). CDR3 residues: CASSHNLGTAYGYTF. The CDR3 DNA sequence: TGTGCCAGTAGCCACAACCTTGGGACAGCATATGGCTACACCTTC.

This chain links TRBV24-1 with TRBJ2-1, with D maybe TRBD1 (5 bases). This CDR3 comprises 21 residues. CDR1 is KGHDR, CDR2 SFDVKD, per germline. V lost 3 bases and J lost 0, with 26 bases in between. In DNA form, the CDR3 reads TGTGCCACCAGTGATCCCACGTGGCGGACGATAAACAGGAGCTCCTACAATGAGCAGTTCTTC. Its translation: CATSDPTWRTINRSSYNEQFF.

The rearrangement uses TRBV29-1 and TRBJ2-3, with D perhaps TRBD1 (6 bases). The length of the CDR3 is 12 residues. V was cut by 8 bases and J by 1 base, with 10 bases left in between. CDR1 and CDR2 from the germline V gene are SQVTM and ANQGSEA. CDR3 coding DNA: TGCAGCACCCGGACAGGCACAGATACGCAGTATTTT. Protein sequence: CSTRTGTDTQYF.

V usage is TRBV6-5 and J usage is TRBJ1-1; a weak D match, TRBD1 (6 bases). This CDR3 is 14 amino acids long. Germline values: CDR1 MNHEY, CDR2 SVGAGI. V lost 5 bases and J 5 bases, leaving 15 bases between the germline ends. CDR3 bases: TGTGCCAGCAGTCGGGACACTCGAGGGACTGAAGCTTTCTTT. This translates into CASSRDTRGTEAFF.

V is TRBV18 and J is TRBJ2-5; D is uncertain. The CDR3 is made up of 12 amino acids. CDR1 KGHSH and CDR2 LQKENI come from the germline V gene. Trimming removed 5 bases at V and 4 bases at J, with 8 bases between. The CDR3: CASSTTRETQYF. DNA of the CDR3: TGTGCCAGCTCAACGACACGAGAGACCCAGTACTTC. The full variable domain, rest sourced from reference TRBV18 and TRBJ2-5, is NAGVMQNPRHLVRRRGQEARLRCSPMKGHSHVYWYRQLPEEGLKFMVYLQKENIIDESGMPKERFSAEFPKEGPSILRIQQVVRGDSAAYFCASSTTRETQYFGPGTRLLVL.

V is TRBV7-9 and J is TRBJ1-1; weak D call: TRBD1 (5 bases). The germline V gene encodes CDR1 SEHNR and CDR2 FQNEAQ (reference sequence). The CDR3 is made up of 12 amino acids. Trimming left V 5 bases short and J 6 bases short, with 10 bases between. The CDR3 DNA follows: TGTGCCAGCAGCCCGTCCAGGGCTGAAGCTTTCTTT. Its translation is CASSPSRAEAFF.

The CDR3 bases are TGTGCCAGCAGCCCTACCCCGGGGGAGGAGGGCTCTAACTATGGCTACACCTTC. Translated, it gives CASSPTPGEEGSNYGYTF. V gene TRBV9 combines with J gene TRBJ1-2; D may be TRBD1 (5 bases). Trimming removed 4 bases from V and 0 bases from J, with 22 bases in between. The CDR3 totals 18 residues. In germline, CDR1 is SGDLS, CDR2 YYNGEE.

The chain couples TRBV7-9 to TRBJ2-7; perhaps TRBD2 as D (6 bases). V was trimmed by 5 bases and J by 1 base, leaving 12 bases between them. Germline V gene sequence: CDR1 SEHNR, CDR2 FQNEAQ (reference sequence). The CDR3 sequence is 14 residues long. The CDR3 loop is CASSPGLRSYEQYV. Written as DNA, the CDR3 is TGTGCCAGCAGCCCGGGACTGCGATCCTACGAGCAGTACGTC.

The V gene is TRBV4-1, the J gene TRBJ1-5, with D maybe TRBD1 (5 bases). The germline V gene encodes CDR1 MGHRA and CDR2 YSYEKL. The CDR3 totals 15 residues. The V and J ends lost 1 base and 4 bases respectively, with 11 bases between them. CDR3 residues: CASSQVAGDNQPQHF. The DNA of the CDR3 is TGCGCCAGCAGCCAAGTGGCGGGGGATAATCAGCCCCAGCATTTT.

Only a few counts were recorded for this clone. This chain uses TRBV9 with TRBJ2-2; D ambiguous. In germline, CDR1 is SGDLS, CDR2 YYNGEE. The CDR3 loop spans 14 amino acids. V was pared by 0 bases and J by 7 bases, with 10 bases between. CDR3 nucleotides: TGTGCCAGCAGCGTAGCCAGGTCACACGGGGAGCTGTTTTTT. It yields the protein CASSVARSHGELFF.

The chain joins TRBV5-4 to TRBJ2-3; D might be TRBD2 (5 bases). The CDR3 loop spans 16 amino acids. Germline CDR1 reads SGHNT; CDR2 reads YYREEE (reference sequence). V was pared by 4 bases and J by 0 bases, with 15 bases between. CDR3 DNA sequence: TGTGCCAGCAGCCACACTCCGGGAACAAGCACAGATACGCAGTATTTT. Protein sequence: CASSHTPGTSTDTQYF.